These T cell receptor beta chains were read from a single sample in a study of T cell responses to AZD1222 COVID-19 vaccine. TCRdb keeps only in-frame clones here, not all; method: immunoSEQ multiplex PCR. This table has under 150,000 clones, approximately 88% appearing once. The input for sequencing was peripheral blood, taken on day 0 of AZD1222 vaccination. The source is an adult in good health. Both conserved end residues are part of each CDR3. D genes are given only for firm matches. Some rows mark clone size as missing; the rest say once, few, many or name a class of expanded clone.

NA	TRBD1	TRBV7-9	TRBJ2-6	CASSSPGTVNSGANVLTF	TGTGCCAGCAGCTCCCCCGGGACAGTTAACTCTGGGGCCAACGTCCTGACTTTC
once	TRBD1	TRBV20-1	TRBJ1-2	CSASRGGQGFSHYGYTF	TGCAGTGCTAGTAGGGGTGGACAGGGGTTCTCTCACTATGGCTACACCTTC
once	NA	TRBV7-2	TRBJ1-2	CASSPTGAPNYGYTF	TGTGCCAGCAGCCCGACCGGGGCACCTAACTATGGCTACACCTTC
NA	NA	TRBV21-1	TRBJ2-7	CASIGDSSYEQYF	TGTGCCAGCATCGGGGACAGCTCCTACGAGCAGTACTTC
NA	TRBD2	TRBV27	TRBJ2-7	CASRHPGLEEYF	TGTGCCAGCAGGCATCCGGGACTAGAAGAGTACTTC
NA	TRBD2	TRBV7-9	TRBJ2-1	CASSISLNSGGNEQFF	TGTGCCAGCAGCATATCTTTGAATAGCGGGGGCAATGAGCAGTTCTTC
NA	NA	TRBV28	TRBJ2-1	CASSSTGLSSSYNEQFF	TGTGCCAGCAGTTCGACAGGCTTATCGAGCTCCTACAATGAGCAGTTCTTC
NA	NA	TRBV29-1	TRBJ2-1	CSVGGASGGDEQFF	TGCAGCGTTGGAGGGGCGTCGGGTGGGGATGAGCAGTTCTTC
NA	TRBD1	TRBV18	TRBJ1-6	CASSHGQGDNSPLHF	TGTGCCAGCTCCCATGGACAGGGCGATAATTCACCCCTCCACTTT
once	NA	TRBV23-1	TRBJ1-2	CASSQSIGRNYGYTF	TGCGCCAGCAGTCAAAGTATTGGCAGGAACTATGGCTACACCTTC
NA	TRBD2	TRBV30	TRBJ2-1	CAWTRGLAGGGDEQFF	TGTGCCTGGACGAGGGGACTAGCGGGGGGCGGCGATGAGCAGTTCTTC
NA	NA	TRBV4-1	TRBJ1-2	CASSQAWGGSNYGYTF	TGCGCCAGCAGCCAAGCATGGGGGGGCTCTAACTATGGCTACACCTTC
NA	NA	TRBV7-2	TRBJ2-7	CASSLGRDTSYEQYF	TGTGCCAGCAGCTTAGGCCGGGACACCTCCTACGAGCAGTACTTC
once	TRBD2	TRBV15	TRBJ2-3	CATSRMGGDTQYF	TGTGCCACCAGCAGAATGGGAGGGGATACGCAGTATTTT
NA	TRBD1	TRBV19	TRBJ1-5	CASSTGQNNQPQHF	TGTGCCAGTAGTACGGGACAGAACAATCAGCCCCAGCATTTT
NA	NA	TRBV19	TRBJ1-3	CATGPRSGNTIYF	TGTGCCACCGGACCCCGCTCTGGAAACACCATATATTTT
NA	NA	TRBV11-2	TRBJ2-2	CASSFEGSGNTGELFF	TGTGCCAGCAGCTTTGAGGGTAGCGGAAACACCGGGGAGCTGTTTTTT
NA	NA	TRBV6-5	TRBJ1-3	CASSYSIRYGGNTIYF	TGTGCCAGCAGTTACTCGATACGGTACGGAGGAAACACCATATATTTT
few	NA	TRBV15	TRBJ1-1	CATSRDTEATEAFF	TGTGCCACCAGCAGAGACACGGAAGCTACTGAAGCTTTCTTT
NA	TRBD2	TRBV7-3	TRBJ2-5	CASSAQGGLASETQYF	TGTGCCAGCAGCGCCCAGGGGGGACTAGCTTCGGAGACCCAGTACTTC
NA	TRBD2	TRBV29-1	TRBJ2-7	CSVEGRGGSYEQYF	TGCAGCGTTGAGGGGCGGGGGGGCTCCTACGAGCAGTACTTC
once	NA	TRBV5-3	TRBJ1-2	CARSLVAGNSYGYTF	TGTGCCAGAAGCTTGGTAGCGGGAAACTCGTATGGCTACACCTTC
NA	NA	TRBV5-1	TRBJ1-2	CASSLGFGYGYTF	TGCGCCAGCAGCTTGGGTTTCGGCTATGGCTACACCTTC
NA	NA	TRBV2	TRBJ2-6	CASLSGPGANVLTF	TGTGCCTCGCTATCGGGTCCCGGGGCCAACGTCCTGACTTTC
NA	NA	TRBV6-6	TRBJ2-7	CASSPRGHEQYF	TGTGCCAGCAGTCCCAGGGGCCACGAGCAGTACTTC
once	NA	TRBV3-1/TRBV3-2	TRBJ1-1	CASSPPRGKQTEAFF	TGTGCCAGCAGCCCTCCCAGGGGAAAACAAACTGAAGCTTTCTTT
once	TRBD1	TRBV9	TRBJ1-1	CASSPSDRAGRDFF	TGTGCCAGCAGCCCGTCCGACAGGGCCGGAAGGGATTTCTTT
NA	TRBD1	TRBV7-2	TRBJ1-4	CASSSGQGGEKLFF	TGTGCCAGCAGCTCGGGACAGGGTGGTGAAAAACTGTTTTTT
NA	TRBD1	TRBV6-5	TRBJ1-1	CASRTDRAEAFF	TGTGCCAGCAGGACCGACAGGGCTGAAGCTTTCTTT
NA	TRBD1	TRBV28	TRBJ2-7	CASSLRPDRRSYEQYF	TGTGCCAGCAGTTTACGTCCGGACAGGAGATCCTACGAGCAGTACTTC
NA	NA	TRBV3-1/TRBV3-2	TRBJ2-1	CASSQPGLQLNEQFF	TGTGCCAGCAGCCAACCGGGACTTCAACTCAATGAGCAGTTCTTC
NA	NA	TRBV2	TRBJ1-3	CASSERRTQLSGNTIYF	TGTGCCAGCAGTGAGCGTCGGACACAACTCTCTGGAAACACCATATATTTT
NA	NA	TRBV18	TRBJ1-6	CASSPFKDKNYNSPLHF	TGTGCCAGCTCACCATTCAAGGACAAGAATTACAATTCACCCCTCCACTTT
NA	NA	TRBV7-3	TRBJ1-1	CASSRTLRGSAFF	TGTGCCAGCAGCCGCACGCTCAGGGGCTCGGCTTTCTTT
NA	NA	TRBV3-1/TRBV3-2	TRBJ2-1	CASSQDFGAGDSYNEQFF	TGTGCCAGCAGCCAAGACTTCGGTGCGGGGGACAGTTACAATGAGCAGTTCTTC
NA	TRBD1	TRBV7-8	TRBJ1-5	CASSISLNRDSDQPQHF	TGTGCCAGCAGCATATCTCTAAACCGGGACAGCGATCAGCCCCAGCATTTT
NA	NA	TRBV3-1/TRBV3-2	TRBJ2-3	CASGQDTQYF	TGTGCCAGCGGGCAGGATACGCAGTATTTT
NA	NA	TRBV21-1	TRBJ2-4	CASSIFEDALAKNIQYF	TGTGCCAGCAGCATCTTTGAGGATGCACTAGCCAAAAACATTCAGTACTTC
NA	NA	TRBV3-1/TRBV3-2	TRBJ1-1	CASSHSGRGRNTEAFF	TGTGCCAGCAGCCACTCAGGACGTGGGAGAAACACTGAAGCTTTCTTT
NA	NA	TRBV12-3/TRBV12-4	TRBJ2-1	CASSDGRQFF	TGTGCCAGCAGTGACGGCAGGCAGTTCTTC
NA	NA	TRBV6-2/TRBV6-3	TRBJ2-5	CASSLGTETQYF	TGTGCCAGCAGCCTGGGCACGGAGACCCAGTACTTC
NA	NA	TRBV7-9	TRBJ1-1	CASSKLGIEAFF	TGTGCCAGCAGCAAACTAGGGATTGAAGCTTTCTTT
few	NA	TRBV4-3	TRBJ2-4	CASSPGGGQGDIQYF	TGCGCCAGCAGCCCAGGGGGAGGGCAGGGCGACATTCAGTACTTC
few	NA	TRBV7-9	TRBJ1-1	CASSFTMNTEAFF	TGTGCCAGCAGCTTCACGATGAACACTGAAGCTTTCTTT
NA	NA	TRBV7-3	TRBJ2-3	CASSLRGVTDTQYF	TGTGCCAGCAGCTTAAGGGGCGTAACAGATACGCAGTATTTT
NA	NA	TRBV11-1	TRBJ1-4	CASSLLSGGEKLFF	TGTGCCAGCAGCTTACTGAGCGGTGGTGAAAAACTGTTTTTT
NA	NA	TRBV28	TRBJ1-1	CASSLLRAGNTEAFF	TGTGCCAGCAGTTTATTACGGGCAGGGAACACTGAAGCTTTCTTT
NA	NA	TRBV5-6	TRBJ2-7	CASSANRAREQYF	TGTGCCAGCAGCGCAAACAGGGCGAGGGAGCAGTACTTC
NA	TRBD1	TRBV7-3	TRBJ1-2	CASSPMAGQSYGYTF	TGTGCCAGCAGTCCTATGGCGGGACAGTCCTATGGCTACACCTTC
NA	NA	TRBV11-2	TRBJ2-7	CASSLAPAGAYEQYF	TGTGCCAGCAGCTTGGCCCCTGCAGGGGCCTACGAGCAGTACTTC